This T cell receptor (beta chain) stems from a study of cytomegalovirus exposure and HLA in healthy donors. The wider study: Earlier results showed 90 million to 120 million unique TCR beta sequences derived from about 179 million T cells. Of the donors genotyped, approximately 410 in all, around 77% fell in the Caucasian-associated ancestry cluster.

This clone was counted between two and nine times. The PCR made use of 60 Vbeta and 13 Jbeta primers. Assay: immunoSEQ multiplex PCR; the TCRdb copy retains only in-frame clones and omits some. The table has 130,000 or so clones, 73% seen once; the top ten hold approximately 2%. Trimming took 8 bases from V and 0 from J; bases not matched to a gene: 10. The CDR3 spans 16 residues. Germline V gene sequence: CDR1 SNHLY, CDR2 FYNNEI. The sequence derives from a woman aged 40 to 50 in good health and CMV-seropositive. This sequence joins TRBV2 and TRBJ2-4; TRBD1 matches at 7 bases. The sequenced material came from PBMCs. The CDR3 sequence is CASVRGTARAKNIQYF. DNA for the CDR3: TGTGCCAGCGTAAGAGGGACAGCCCGAGCCAAAAACATTCAGTACTTC. The full variable domain, in which reference TRBV2 and TRBJ2-4 provide the parts outside the CDR3, is EPEVTQTPSHQVTQMGQEVILRCVPISNHLYFYWYRQILGQKVEFLVSFYNNEISEKSEIFDDQFSVERPDGSNFTLKIRSTKLEDSAMYFCASVRGTARAKNIQYFGAGTRLSVL.